A selection of T cell receptor beta chains follows, all from one sample in a study of prognosis after radiotherapy for stage I lung cancer. TCRdb reprocessed the multiplex PCR reads with MiXCR, giving one entry per CDR3 protein. Of about 32,000 distinct CDR3 sequences in the sample, around 40% are singletons; the top ten hold 15%. The specimen comprised PBMCs, sampled before or after stereotactic body radiation therapy (not recorded which). The receptors stem from a donor older than 45 with non-small cell lung cancer. Each CDR3 is given with its conserved first and last residue.

j_call,v_call,cdr3_aa
TRBJ1-1,TRBV28,CASSLGTTETEAFF
TRBJ2-7,TRBV20-1,CSAIVGISYEQYF
TRBJ1-2,TRBV7-2,CASSSGGRQGSYGYTF
TRBJ2-7,TRBV10-3,CAISAGQSFDEQYF
TRBJ2-1,TRBV5-4,CASSRGHEQFF
TRBJ2-1,TRBV28,CASKIGGGTYNEQFF
TRBJ2-7,TRBV18,CASSPPAPLFSYEQYF
TRBJ2-3,TRBV10-3,CAISGTGSTDTQYF
TRBJ1-1,TRBV10-2,CASRAQGGTEAFF
TRBJ2-1,TRBV7-6,CASSLTVSSHNEQFF
TRBJ2-7,TRBV6-1,CASSEGDRWYEQYF
TRBJ1-2,TRBV19,CASSRPGTGSYGYTF
TRBJ2-1,TRBV19,CASSGLRGAGNNEQFF
TRBJ2-3,TRBV2,CVSRGGGTSSTDTQYF
TRBJ2-3,TRBV6-1,CASSPTSGGDTQYF
TRBJ2-3,TRBV5-1,CASSLKTSFLLDTQYF
TRBJ2-3,TRBV19,CASSIASTDTQYF
TRBJ2-3,TRBV24-1,CATSDAGDRGYTDTQYF
TRBJ2-7,TRBV6-2/TRBV6-3,CSSRWGVAYEQYF
TRBJ2-7,TRBV20-1,CSANSRPGQGPYEQYF
TRBJ1-6,TRBV6-2/TRBV6-3,CASSYSFMDTCRNSPLHF
TRBJ2-2,TRBV3-1,CASSFAMLAGELFF
TRBJ2-1,TRBV9,CASSAQGAGYQFF
TRBJ1-2,TRBV5-6,CASSLQGLGAYGYTF
TRBJ2-1,TRBV28,CASTGIHNEQFF
TRBJ2-7,TRBV5-1,CASSWTVGDYGQYF
TRBJ2-2,TRBV9,CASSVSPAGGPGELFF
TRBJ1-4,TRBV5-1,CASSWGTSNEKLFF
TRBJ2-1,TRBV11-3,CASSPLGLEQFF
TRBJ2-2,TRBV7-3,CASSLRGEDTGELFF
TRBJ1-1,TRBV27,CASSFEGNTEAFF
TRBJ2-1,TRBV30,CAWSYQREQFF
TRBJ2-7,TRBV5-6,CASSLASGQPYEQYF
TRBJ2-2,TRBV30,CAWTLGAGELFF
TRBJ2-2,TRBV2,CASSEGAGQIFTGELFF
TRBJ1-6,TRBV6-1,CASTTVRGPLHF
TRBJ2-1,TRBV11-2,CASSTWDGYNEQFF
TRBJ2-1,TRBV20-1,CSAKRSEYNEQFF
TRBJ2-2,TRBV28,CASRAQGQSYEELFF
TRBJ1-4,TRBV15,CATSRYAGGEKLFF
TRBJ2-3,TRBV5-1,CASSPPGLLSHF
TRBJ2-5,TRBV19,CASSIMGSSQETQYF
TRBJ2-1,TRBV30,CAWSVLGSSYNEQFF
TRBJ1-2,TRBV6-1,CASRKGGVGGYTF
TRBJ2-7,TRBV9,CASSSPSGGVAEQYF
TRBJ2-5,TRBV6-2/TRBV6-3,CASSILHPGGGETQYF
TRBJ1-2,TRBV5-1,CASSLAGGGDVLSYGYTF
TRBJ1-1,TRBV28,CASSSQGRAAFF
TRBJ2-5,TRBV29-1,CSGTPGTGIQETQYF
TRBJ2-7,TRBV5-1,CASSDDTGSIYEQYF
TRBJ2-2,TRBV2,CASSDLTGELFF